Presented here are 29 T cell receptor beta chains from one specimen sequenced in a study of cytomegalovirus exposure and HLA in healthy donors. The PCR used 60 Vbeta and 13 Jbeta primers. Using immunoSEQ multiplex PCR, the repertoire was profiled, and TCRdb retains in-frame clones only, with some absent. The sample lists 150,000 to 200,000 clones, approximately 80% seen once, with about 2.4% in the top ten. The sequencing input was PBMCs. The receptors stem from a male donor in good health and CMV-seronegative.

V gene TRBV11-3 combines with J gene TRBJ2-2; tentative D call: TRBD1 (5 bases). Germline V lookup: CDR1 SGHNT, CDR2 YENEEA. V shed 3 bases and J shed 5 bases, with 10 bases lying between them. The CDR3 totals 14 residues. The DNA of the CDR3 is TGTGCCAGCAGCTTTCGGTCAGGGACCGGGGAGCTGTTTTTT. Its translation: CASSFRSGTGELFF. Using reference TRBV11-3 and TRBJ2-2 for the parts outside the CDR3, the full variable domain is EAGVVQSPRYKIIEKKQPVAFWCNPISGHNTLYWYLQNLGQGPELLIRYENEEAVDDSQLPKDRFSAERLKGVDSTLKIQPAELGDSAVYLCASSFRSGTGELFFGEGSRLTVL.

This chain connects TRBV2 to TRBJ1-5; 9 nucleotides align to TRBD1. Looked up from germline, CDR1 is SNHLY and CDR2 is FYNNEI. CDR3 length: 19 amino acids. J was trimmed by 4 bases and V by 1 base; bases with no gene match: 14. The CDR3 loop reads CASSEVPGQGRFGNQPQHF. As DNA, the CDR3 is TGTGCCAGCAGTGAAGTACCCGGACAGGGGCGCTTTGGGAATCAGCCCCAGCATTTT.

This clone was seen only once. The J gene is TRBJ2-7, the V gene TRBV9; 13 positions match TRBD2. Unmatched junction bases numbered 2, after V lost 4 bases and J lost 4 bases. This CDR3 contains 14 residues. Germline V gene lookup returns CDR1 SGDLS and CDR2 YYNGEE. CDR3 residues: CASSPGLAGYEQYF. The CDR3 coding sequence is TGTGCCAGCAGCCCGGGACTAGCGGGATACGAGCAGTACTTC.

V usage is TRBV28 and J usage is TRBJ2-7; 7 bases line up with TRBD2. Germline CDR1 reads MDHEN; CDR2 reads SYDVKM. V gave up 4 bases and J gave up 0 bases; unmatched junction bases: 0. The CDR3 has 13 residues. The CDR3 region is CASSSGGSYEQYF. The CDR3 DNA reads TGTGCCAGCAGTTCGGGGGGCTCCTACGAGCAGTACTTC.

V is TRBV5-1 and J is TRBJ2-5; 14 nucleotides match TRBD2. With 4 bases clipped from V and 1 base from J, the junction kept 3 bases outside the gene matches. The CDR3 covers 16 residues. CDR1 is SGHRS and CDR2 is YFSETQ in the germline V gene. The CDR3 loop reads CASSKGLAGAQETQYF. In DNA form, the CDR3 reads TGCGCCAGCAGCAAGGGACTAGCGGGAGCCCAAGAGACCCAGTACTTC.

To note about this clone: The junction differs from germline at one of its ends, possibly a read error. The CDR3 DNA sequence: TGTGCCAGCAGCGCGGACAGGCAGGGCACACATACGCAGTATTTT. This encodes CASSADRQGTHTQYF. The J gene is TRBJ2-3, the V gene TRBV11-2; 7 bases match TRBD1. The CDR3 is 15 residues long. Germline-derived CDR1 and CDR2 are SGHAT and FQNNGV.

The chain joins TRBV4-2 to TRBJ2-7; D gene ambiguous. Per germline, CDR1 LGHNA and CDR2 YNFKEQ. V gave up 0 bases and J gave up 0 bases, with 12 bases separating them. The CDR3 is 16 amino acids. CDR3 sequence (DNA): TGTGCCAGCAGCCAAGAGGGCAGTCAAAGCTCCTACGAGCAGTACTTC. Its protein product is CASSQEGSQSSYEQYF.

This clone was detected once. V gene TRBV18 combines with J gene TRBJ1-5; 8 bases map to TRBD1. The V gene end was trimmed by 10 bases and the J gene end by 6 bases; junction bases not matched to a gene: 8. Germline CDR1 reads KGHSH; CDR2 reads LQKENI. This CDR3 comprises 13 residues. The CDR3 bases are TGTGCCACCAAATCAGGGGGCAGTCAGCCCCAGCATTTT. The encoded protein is CATKSGGSQPQHF.

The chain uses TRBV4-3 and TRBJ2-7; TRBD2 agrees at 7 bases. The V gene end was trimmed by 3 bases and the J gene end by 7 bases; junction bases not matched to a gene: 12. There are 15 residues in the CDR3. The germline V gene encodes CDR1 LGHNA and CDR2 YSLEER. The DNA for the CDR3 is TGCGCCAGCAGCCAGGGGACTACCCATTCGGGAGAGCAGTACTTC. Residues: CASSQGTTHSGEQYF.

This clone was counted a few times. This chain's CDR3 is CASSFREAGEAFF. Written as DNA, the CDR3 is TGTGCCAGCAGCTTTAGGGAGGCGGGTGAAGCTTTCTTT. The gene calls are TRBV5-5 and TRBJ1-1; D not resolved. Germline V gene sequence: CDR1 SGHKS, CDR2 YYEKEE (reference sequence). V lost 2 bases and J lost 7, with 12 bases in between. CDR3 length: 13 residues.

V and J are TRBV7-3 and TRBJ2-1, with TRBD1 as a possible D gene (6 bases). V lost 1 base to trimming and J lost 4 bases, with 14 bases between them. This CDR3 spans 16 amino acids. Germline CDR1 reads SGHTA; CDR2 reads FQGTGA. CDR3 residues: CASSLSPGQSYNEQFF. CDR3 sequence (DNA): TGTGCCAGCAGCTTAAGCCCAGGACAGTCTTACAATGAGCAGTTCTTC.

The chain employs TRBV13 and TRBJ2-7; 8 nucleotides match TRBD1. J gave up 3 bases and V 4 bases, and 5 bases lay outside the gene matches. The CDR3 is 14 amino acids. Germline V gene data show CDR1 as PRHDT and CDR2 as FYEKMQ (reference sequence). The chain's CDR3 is CASSYRDRSYEQYF. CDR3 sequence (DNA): TGTGCCAGCAGCTACCGGGACAGGAGCTACGAGCAGTACTTC.

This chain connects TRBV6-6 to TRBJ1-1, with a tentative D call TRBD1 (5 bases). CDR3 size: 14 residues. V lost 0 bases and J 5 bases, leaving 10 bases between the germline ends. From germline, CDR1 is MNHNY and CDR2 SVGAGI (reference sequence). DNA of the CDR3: TGTGCCAGCAGTTACTCAGGGGTTGCGACTGAAGCTTTCTTT. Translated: CASSYSGVATEAFF.

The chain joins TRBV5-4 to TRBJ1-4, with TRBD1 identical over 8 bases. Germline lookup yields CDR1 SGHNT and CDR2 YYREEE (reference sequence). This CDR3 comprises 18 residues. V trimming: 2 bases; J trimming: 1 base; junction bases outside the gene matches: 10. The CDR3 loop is CASSFGQGVRLTNEKLFF. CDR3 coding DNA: TGTGCCAGCAGCTTTGGACAGGGCGTCCGACTAACTAATGAAAAACTGTTTTTT.

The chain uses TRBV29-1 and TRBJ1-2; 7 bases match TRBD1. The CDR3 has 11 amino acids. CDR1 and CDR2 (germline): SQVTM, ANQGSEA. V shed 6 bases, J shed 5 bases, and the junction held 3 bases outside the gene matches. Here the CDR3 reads CSVTGLYGYTF. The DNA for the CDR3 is TGCAGCGTGACAGGGCTTTATGGCTACACCTTC.

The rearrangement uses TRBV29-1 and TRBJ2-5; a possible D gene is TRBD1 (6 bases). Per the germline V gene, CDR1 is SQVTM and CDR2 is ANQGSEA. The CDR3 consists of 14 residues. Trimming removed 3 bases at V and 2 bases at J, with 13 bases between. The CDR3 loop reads CSVDGKTGQETQYF. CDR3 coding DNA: TGCAGCGTTGATGGGAAGACAGGTCAAGAGACCCAGTACTTC.

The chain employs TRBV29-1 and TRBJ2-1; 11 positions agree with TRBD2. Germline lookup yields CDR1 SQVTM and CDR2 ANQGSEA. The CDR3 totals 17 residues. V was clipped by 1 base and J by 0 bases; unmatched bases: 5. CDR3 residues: CSVEGLAGGSSYNEQFF. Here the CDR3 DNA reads TGCAGCGTTGAAGGGCTAGCGGGGGGAAGCTCCTACAATGAGCAGTTCTTC.

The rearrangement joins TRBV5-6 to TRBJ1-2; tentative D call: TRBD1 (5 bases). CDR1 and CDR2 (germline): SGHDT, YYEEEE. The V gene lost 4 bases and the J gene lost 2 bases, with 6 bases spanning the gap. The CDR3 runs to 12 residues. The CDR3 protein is CASSDSNYGYTF. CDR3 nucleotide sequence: TGTGCCAGCAGCGACAGCAACTATGGCTACACCTTC.

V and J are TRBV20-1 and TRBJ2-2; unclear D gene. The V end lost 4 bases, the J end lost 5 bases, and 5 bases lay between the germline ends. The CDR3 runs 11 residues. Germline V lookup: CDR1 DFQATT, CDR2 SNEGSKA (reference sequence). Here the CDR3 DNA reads TGCAGTGCTATTAGTACCGGGGAGCTGTTTTTT. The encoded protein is CSAISTGELFF.

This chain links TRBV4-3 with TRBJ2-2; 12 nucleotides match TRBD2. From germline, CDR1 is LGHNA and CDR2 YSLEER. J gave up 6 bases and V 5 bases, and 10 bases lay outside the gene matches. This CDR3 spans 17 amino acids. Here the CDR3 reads CASSAPLAGGPAGELFF. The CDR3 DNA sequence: TGCGCCAGCAGCGCCCCCCTAGCGGGAGGGCCGGCCGGGGAGCTGTTTTTT.

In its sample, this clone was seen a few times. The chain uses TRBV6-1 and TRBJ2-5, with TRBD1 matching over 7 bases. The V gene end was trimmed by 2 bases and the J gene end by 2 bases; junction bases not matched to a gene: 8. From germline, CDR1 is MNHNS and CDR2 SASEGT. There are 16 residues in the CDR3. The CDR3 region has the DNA TGTGCCAGCAGTGAACGTAGGGGGCTCCGACAAGAGACCCAGTACTTC. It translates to CASSERRGLRQETQYF.

The DNA of the CDR3 is TGTGCCAGCAGCCTCCGGGACAGCGGCACAGATACGCAGTATTTT. Amino acid sequence: CASSLRDSGTDTQYF. The chain couples TRBV28 to TRBJ2-3, with 7 bases aligning to TRBD1. Trimming took 6 bases from V and 1 from J; bases not matched to a gene: 7. This CDR3 is 15 amino acids long. The germline V gene encodes CDR1 MDHEN and CDR2 SYDVKM.

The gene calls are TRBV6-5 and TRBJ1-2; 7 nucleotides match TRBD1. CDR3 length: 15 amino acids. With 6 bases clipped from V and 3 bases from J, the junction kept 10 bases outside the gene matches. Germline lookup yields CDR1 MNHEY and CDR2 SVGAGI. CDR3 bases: TGTGCCAGCAGCCTAGACAGGGATGGTGACTATGGCTACACCTTC. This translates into CASSLDRDGDYGYTF.

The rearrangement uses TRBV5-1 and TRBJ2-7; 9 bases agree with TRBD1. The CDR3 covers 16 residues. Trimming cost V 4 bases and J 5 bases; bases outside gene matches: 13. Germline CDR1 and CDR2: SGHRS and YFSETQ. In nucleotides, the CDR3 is TGCGCCAGCAGCCCACTGCCTACAGGGGGCCTGGACGAGCAGTACTTC. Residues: CASSPLPTGGLDEQYF.

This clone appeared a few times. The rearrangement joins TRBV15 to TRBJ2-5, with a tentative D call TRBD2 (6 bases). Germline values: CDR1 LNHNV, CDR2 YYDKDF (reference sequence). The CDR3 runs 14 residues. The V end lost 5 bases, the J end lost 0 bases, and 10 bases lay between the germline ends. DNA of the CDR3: TGTGCCACCAGCCTCGCGGGGTACCAAGAGACCCAGTACTTC. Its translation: CATSLAGYQETQYF.

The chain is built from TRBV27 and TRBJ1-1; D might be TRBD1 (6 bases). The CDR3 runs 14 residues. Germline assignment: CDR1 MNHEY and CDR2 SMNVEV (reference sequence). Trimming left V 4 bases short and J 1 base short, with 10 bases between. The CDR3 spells CASSSRTANTEAFF. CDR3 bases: TGTGCCAGCAGTTCGCGGACAGCGAACACTGAAGCTTTCTTT.

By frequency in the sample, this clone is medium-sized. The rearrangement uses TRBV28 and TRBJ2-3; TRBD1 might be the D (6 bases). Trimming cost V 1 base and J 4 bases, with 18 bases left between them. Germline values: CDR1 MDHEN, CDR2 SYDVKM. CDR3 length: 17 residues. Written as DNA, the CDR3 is TGTGCCAGCAGTTTATTCCCCGGCAGGGGTAGGGCAGATACGCAGTATTTT. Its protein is CASSLFPGRGRADTQYF.

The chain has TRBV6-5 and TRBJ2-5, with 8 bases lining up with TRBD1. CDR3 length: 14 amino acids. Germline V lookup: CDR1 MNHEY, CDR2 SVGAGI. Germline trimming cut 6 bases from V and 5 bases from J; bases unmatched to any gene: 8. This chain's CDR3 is CASRIQGDRETQYF. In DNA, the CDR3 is TGTGCCAGCAGGATACAGGGGGATAGGGAGACCCAGTACTTC.

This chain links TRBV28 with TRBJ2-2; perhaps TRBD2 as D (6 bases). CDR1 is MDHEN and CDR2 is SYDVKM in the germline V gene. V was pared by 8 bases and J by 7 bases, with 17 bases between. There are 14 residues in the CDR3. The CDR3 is CASSRAGWVGELFF. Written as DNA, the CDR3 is TGTGCCAGCTCGCGTGCGGGGTGGGTCGGGGAGCTGTTTTTT.